The present T cell receptor beta chain was sequenced within a study of beta chain features in type 1 diabetes. General study results and limits: The analysis here could not establish whether HLA type shapes TCRB rearrangement.

Note on this clone: Its specificity is not known.

Isolation of CD4+ naive, central memory, regulatory and stem cell-like memory cells was achieved by sorting via CD45RO/CCR7/CD25/CD127/CD95/CD27. Sequencing targeted expressed TCRB transcripts, as all isolated RNA had been reverse transcribed. Reads from naive, central memory and regulatory T cell samples averaged about 3.57 million. The method was immunoSEQ multiplex PCR; TCRdb's version includes in-frame clones alone and lacks a portion of them. The table shows about 140,000 clones, with about 9.7% occurring only once. V was cut by 6 bases and J by 8 bases, with 10 bases left in between. There are 12 residues in the CDR3. Germline lookup yields CDR1 WSHSY and CDR2 SAAADI.

The J gene is TRBJ1-4, the V gene TRBV10-2; maybe TRBD1 (6 bases). The clonotype comes from a woman in her forties in good health. Source material: central memory CD4+ T cells from blood. CDR3 protein: CASRTGTEKLFF. The CDR3 bases are TGCGCCAGCAGAACCGGGACAGAAAAACTGTTTTTT.